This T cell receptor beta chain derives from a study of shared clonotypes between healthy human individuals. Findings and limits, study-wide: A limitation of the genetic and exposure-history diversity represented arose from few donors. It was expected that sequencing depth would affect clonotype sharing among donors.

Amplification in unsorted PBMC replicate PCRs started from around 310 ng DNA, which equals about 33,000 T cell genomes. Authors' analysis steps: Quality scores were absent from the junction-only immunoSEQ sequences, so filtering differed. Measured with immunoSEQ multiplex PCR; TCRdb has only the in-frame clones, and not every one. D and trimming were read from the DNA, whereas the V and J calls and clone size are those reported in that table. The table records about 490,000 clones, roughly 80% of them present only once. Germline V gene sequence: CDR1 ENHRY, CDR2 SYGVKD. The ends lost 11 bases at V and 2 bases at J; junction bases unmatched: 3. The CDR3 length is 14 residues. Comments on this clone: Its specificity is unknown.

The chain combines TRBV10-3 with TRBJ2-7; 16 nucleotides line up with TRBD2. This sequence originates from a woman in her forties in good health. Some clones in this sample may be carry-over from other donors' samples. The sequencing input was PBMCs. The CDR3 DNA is TGTGCCGCGGGACTAGCGGGAGGGACCTACGAGCAGTACTTC. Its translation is CAAGLAGGTYEQYF.